One T cell receptor (beta chain) is described in this entry. The record originates from a study of blood T cell repertoires in COVID-19. About the study: Acute and convalescent COVID-19 specimens originated in the United States, Italy and Spain. Nucleic acid was either cDNA or gDNA, and it came from T cells, B-cell-depleted T cells, or PBMCs.

In Seattle, patients joined the study during active infection and were tracked longitudinally. Source study methods: Estimates of nucleated cell counts were drawn from the amplification of reference gene primers. Only in-frame clones appear in the TCRdb table, and some are missing; sequencing was by immunoSEQ multiplex PCR. V, J and clone size were drawn from that table, and D and trimming were deduced from the DNA. The sample contains 250,000 to 400,000 clones, 85% to 90% of which appear only once. The CDR3 runs 14 residues. Germline values: CDR1 KGHDR, CDR2 SFDVKD. The V and J ends lost 5 bases and 3 bases respectively, with 10 bases between them.

This TCR was recovered from a woman aged 25 to 45 with COVID-19, enrolled during active disease. The sequenced sample was peripheral blood. The chain is built from TRBV24-1 and TRBJ1-5, with D possibly being TRBD1 (5 bases). The CDR3 reads CATSVGGNNQPQHF. The DNA for the CDR3 is TGTGCCACCAGTGTCGGGGGGAACAATCAGCCCCAGCATTTT.